Shown below are 23 T cell receptor beta chains from a single sample sequenced in a study of T cell repertoires in cytomegalovirus infection. Their specific antigens are unknown. TCRdb reprocessed the reads via MiXCR and lists one record per CDR3 protein. The table has some 900,000 distinct CDR3 sequences, 30% to 35% seen once; the top ten hold around an eighth. The specimen comprised cultured CD8+ T cells from PBMCs, sampled from culture after CMV antigen stimulation. These receptors came from a human donor in good health (CMV status not recorded). Some clones in this sample may be carry-over from other donors' samples.

At least ten counts were recorded for this clonotype. J is TRBJ1-6 and V is TRBV7-8; 7 nucleotides match TRBD1. Germline CDR1 reads SGHVS; CDR2 reads FQNEAQ. There are 14 residues in the CDR3. V lost 7 bases and J lost 7; bases outside the gene matches: 7. The CDR3: CASTTTGRNSPLHF. CDR3 DNA: TGTGCCAGCACCACGACAGGGAGGAATTCACCCCTCCACTTT.

This clonotype was detected many times. The rearrangement joins TRBV7-8 to TRBJ1-1; TRBD1 matches at 7 bases. V was clipped by 4 bases and J by 6 bases; unmatched bases: 11. CDR3 length: 15 residues. Germline CDR1 is SGHVS and CDR2 is FQNEAQ. CDR3 in DNA: TGTGCCAGCAGCTCGGAAACCGGGACAGAGGCTGAAGCTTTCTTT. The encoded protein is CASSSETGTEAEAFF.

This clonotype was picked up a small number of times. The rearrangement links TRBV12-3 or TRBV12-4 to TRBJ2-5, with D possibly called TRBD1 or TRBD2 (6 bases each). Trimming pared 2 bases from V and 4 bases from J, leaving 11 bases between. This CDR3 comprises 14 residues. The CDR3, as DNA: TGTGCCAGCAGTTTAAGGGGGGCCCGAGAGACCCAGTACTTC. Translation gives CASSLRGARETQYF.

The chain has TRBV5-1 and TRBJ2-1, with TRBD1 identical over 8 bases. There are 19 residues in the CDR3. V was pared by 0 bases and J by 0 bases, with 11 bases of the junction left unmatched. Germline CDR1 reads SGHRS; CDR2 reads YFSETQ. CDR3 sequence reads: CASSLGLRTGSSSYNEQFF. CDR3 sequence (DNA): TGCGCCAGCAGCTTGGGTTTAAGGACAGGGTCTAGCTCCTACAATGAGCAGTTCTTC.

The V and J genes are TRBV7-2 and TRBJ2-7, with a weak D call TRBD2 (5 bases). Trimming removed 1 base from V and 3 bases from J, with 22 bases in between. Per germline, CDR1 SGHTA and CDR2 FQGNSA. The CDR3 has 18 amino acids. The CDR3 region has the DNA TGTGCCAGCAGCTTAGGCCCAGCGGACGAACAAACAAGCTACGAGCAGTACGTC. It translates to CASSLGPADEQTSYEQYV.

The rearrangement links TRBV6-6 to TRBJ2-1; D is undetermined. The germline V gene encodes CDR1 MNHNY and CDR2 SVGAGI (reference sequence). Trimming shortened V by 7 bases and J by 4 bases, and 11 bases separated the two germline ends. The CDR3 is 13 residues long. The CDR3 spells CASTPKPYNEQFF. In DNA, the CDR3 is TGTGCCAGCACTCCAAAACCTTACAATGAGCAGTTCTTC.

This rearrangement joins TRBV6-5 to TRBJ1-2, with a possible D match to TRBD1 (5 bases). The length of the CDR3 is 13 residues. From germline, CDR1 is MNHEY and CDR2 SVGAGI. V was clipped by 10 bases and J by 4 bases, with 16 bases between them. CDR3 protein: CATSQGRIYGYTF. The CDR3 DNA reads TGTGCCACCTCCCAGGGACGGATCTATGGCTACACCTTC.

This clonotype was found a few times. CDR3 sequence reads: CASGGGTYGQLYSGNTIYF. DNA of the CDR3: TGTGCCAGCGGAGGGGGGACTTACGGACAGCTGTACTCTGGAAACACCATATATTTT. This chain joins TRBV7-9 and TRBJ1-3; D is perhaps TRBD1 (6 bases). The CDR3 is 19 amino acids. V dropped 8 bases and J dropped 0 bases, with 26 bases sitting between them. From germline, CDR1 is SEHNR and CDR2 FQNEAQ (reference sequence).

This clonotype was counted at least ten times. The chain couples TRBV7-2 to TRBJ1-2; 12 nucleotides agree with TRBD1. V gave up 5 bases and J gave up 6 bases; unmatched junction bases: 7. The CDR3 extends over 15 amino acids. Germline CDR1 SGHTA, CDR2 FQGNSA. The CDR3 reads CASSPWGQGADGYTF. The CDR3 nucleotides are TGTGCCAGCAGCCCTTGGGGACAGGGGGCGGATGGCTACACCTTC.

The chain couples TRBV27 to TRBJ1-1; D call uncertain. The germline CDR1 and CDR2 sequences are MNHEY and SMNVEV (reference sequence). The CDR3 totals 14 residues. Trimming stripped 3 bases from V and 6 bases from J, with 14 bases between. CDR3 nucleotides: TGTGCCAGCAGTTTTCACAACGGCCTCGCTGAAGCTTTCTTT. Translation: CASSFHNGLAEAFF.

The chain is built from TRBV9 and TRBJ1-2, with a tentative D call TRBD1 (5 bases). CDR1 SGDLS and CDR2 YYNGEE come from the germline V gene. Deletions cut 0 bases from V and 3 bases from J, with 15 bases between. The CDR3 totals 16 residues. The CDR3 loop reads CASSVGPALGDYGYTF. The CDR3 bases are TGTGCCAGCAGCGTAGGGCCCGCCTTGGGGGACTATGGCTACACCTTC.

Details on this clonotype: This sequence may be a read error, since a much larger clone differs from it by one base. The genes are TRBV7-2 and TRBJ1-2; the D gene is possibly TRBD1 (5 bases). CDR1 and CDR2 (germline): SGHTA, FQGNSA. Trimming stripped 8 bases from V and 4 bases from J, with 17 bases between. The CDR3 sequence is 14 residues long. The CDR3, as DNA: TGTGCCAGCGGCACTTTGGGGGGAGGCTATGGCTACACCTTC. Protein sequence: CASGTLGGGYGYTF.

This chain uses TRBV13 with TRBJ1-4, with no clear D. V was cut by 5 bases and J by 10 bases, with 11 bases left in between. The CDR3 totals 12 residues. CDR1 and CDR2 (germline): PRHDT, FYEKMQ (reference sequence). The CDR3 bases are TGTGCCAGCAGCGAAGGACGGGGAAAACTGTTTTTT. Protein: CASSEGRGKLFF.

Turning to this clonotype: One end of the junction is discordant with germline, which a read error may explain. The chain combines TRBV7-8 with TRBJ1-2; D may be TRBD1 (5 bases). The CDR3 totals 15 residues. Germline V gene sequence: CDR1 SGHVS, CDR2 FQNEAQ. The CDR3 protein is CVSLGTIRGHYGYTF. As DNA, the CDR3 is TGTGTCAGCCTGGGGACCATCCGAGGGCACTATGGCTACACCTTC.

This clonotype was found a few times. This chain joins TRBV7-8 and TRBJ1-1; no definite D call. Trimming shortened V by 0 bases and J by 7 bases, and 12 bases separated the two germline ends. Germline V gives CDR1 SGHVS, CDR2 FQNEAQ. This CDR3 is 14 amino acids long. The CDR3 sequence is CASSLALRLDEAFF. CDR3 DNA sequence: TGTGCCAGCAGCTTAGCGCTTCGGTTGGATGAAGCTTTCTTT.

This chain joins TRBV6-5 and TRBJ1-2; 9 bases are shared with TRBD1. The CDR3 is made up of 13 amino acids. V dropped 10 bases and J dropped 6; count of bases not matched to a gene: 9. The germline V gene has CDR1 MNHEY and CDR2 SVGAGI. The CDR3 DNA is TGTGCCATCCGGACAGGGGCGGCGGATGGCTACACCTTC. It yields the protein CAIRTGAADGYTF.

The V gene is TRBV11-2, the J gene TRBJ2-1, with 7 bases lining up with TRBD1. The CDR3 is 12 residues long. The V gene end was trimmed by 7 bases and the J gene end by 6 bases; junction bases not matched to a gene: 3. CDR1 SGHAT and CDR2 FQNNGV come from the germline V gene. The CDR3 region is CASKDRFNEQFF. CDR3 DNA sequence: TGTGCCAGCAAGGACAGGTTCAATGAGCAGTTCTTC.

The rearrangement uses TRBV23-1 and TRBJ2-5; 8 bases map to TRBD2. TRBV23-1 is placed among ORFs of uncertain function. The CDR3 has 17 amino acids. V lost 6 bases, J lost 5 bases, and 17 bases stayed unmatched. The DNA of the CDR3 is TGCGCCAGCAGCCCCGTCCGGGGGGGGGGCTTTAAGGAGACCCAGTACTTC. It is translated as CASSPVRGGGFKETQYF.

J is TRBJ2-3 and V is TRBV6-4, with D unresolved. The CDR3 extends over 13 amino acids. CDR1 MRHNA and CDR2 SNTAGT come from the germline V gene. V gave up 2 bases and J gave up 4 bases, with 7 bases separating them. CDR3 amino acids: CASSDTSSDTQYF. DNA of the CDR3: TGTGCCAGCAGTGACACATCCTCAGATACGCAGTATTTT.

This chain links TRBV6-8 with TRBJ1-1; D remains unclear. The V gene lost 5 bases and the J gene lost 0 bases, with 13 bases spanning the gap. Germline values: CDR1 MNHGY, CDR2 SAAAGT. The CDR3 loop spans 15 amino acids. The CDR3 bases are TGTGCCAGCAGTGTGACGCTTCTCATGAACACTGAAGCTTTCTTT. Translation gives CASSVTLLMNTEAFF.

The CDR3 nucleotides read TGTGCCAGCAGCGGTCATGGGACAGGGGGTGAAAAACTGTTTTTT. Residues: CASSGHGTGGEKLFF. The J gene is TRBJ1-4, the V gene TRBV2; 11 nucleotides line up with TRBD1. This CDR3 has 15 residues. The V and J ends lost 6 bases and 7 bases, in that order; junction bases with no gene match: 7. Germline V gene lookup returns CDR1 SNHLY and CDR2 FYNNEI. The full variable domain, rest sourced from reference TRBV2 and TRBJ1-4, is EPEVTQTPSHQVTQMGQEVILRCVPISNHLYFYWYRQILGQKVEFLVSFYNNEISEKSEIFDDQFSVERPDGSNFTLKIRSTKLEDSAMYFCASSGHGTGGEKLFFGSGTQLSVL.

The chain joins TRBV5-1 to TRBJ1-1; D not certain. Trimming shortened V by 0 bases and J by 7 bases, and 10 bases separated the two germline ends. Germline V lookup: CDR1 SGHRS, CDR2 YFSETQ. The CDR3 extends over 13 amino acids. The CDR3: CASSLDWSNEAFF. DNA for the CDR3: TGCGCCAGCAGCTTGGATTGGTCCAATGAAGCTTTCTTT.

This clonotype occurred a few times. This sequence joins TRBV6-5 and TRBJ2-1; 9 bases map to TRBD1. CDR3 length equals 16 residues. Germline V gives CDR1 MNHEY, CDR2 SVGAGI. After removal of 4 bases from V and 5 bases from J, the junction contained 9 bases not matched to a gene. The CDR3 loop reads CASSSQGDRVNNEQFF. The CDR3, as DNA: TGTGCCAGCAGTTCCCAAGGGGACAGGGTGAACAATGAGCAGTTCTTC.